This record covers a single TCR beta chain. Its target is not known. Antigen-specific CD4+ T cells expanded by the ViraFEST assay with viral peptide pools were then sequenced. The culture ran for approximately 9 days before CD4+ T cells were isolated. Absence of prior SARS-CoV-2 infection characterized the vaccine recipients, who showed negative nucleocapsid antibodies. The researchers cultured fewer than 2.5 million PBMC per well with approximately 11 IU/ml IL-2 and 7.5 to 10 ug/ml peptides. On both days 3 and 7, half of the culture medium was replaced with IL-2 medium. This CDR3 has 13 residues. Germline assignment: CDR1 SGHAT and CDR2 FQNNGV. V dropped 4 bases and J dropped 4 bases, with 8 bases sitting between them. Sequencing was performed with immunoSEQ multiplex PCR; in TCRdb, only in-frame clones are kept and a portion is missing. Among around 68,000 clones listed, over 70% were seen once. The data were obtained in a study of vaccination effects on CD4 cells after COVID-19.

The receptor was derived from a human donor who received a COVID-19 vaccine. The specimen was CD4+ T cells from PBMCs cultured with SARS-CoV-2 spike peptides, collected before COVID-19 vaccination. The chain uses TRBV11-2 and TRBJ2-1, with a weak D call TRBD2 (6 bases). CDR3 region: CASSSGGYNEQFF. Written as DNA, the CDR3 is TGTGCCAGCAGCTCCGGGGGTTACAATGAGCAGTTCTTC.